This entry lists 20 T cell receptor beta chains sequenced from one sample in a study of shared clonotypes between healthy human individuals. CD45RO-negative, CCR7-selected cells formed the naive CD8 fraction, which excluded terminally differentiated effector memory CD45RA+ cells. Method: immunoSEQ multiplex PCR; TCRdb's copy keeps in-frame clones and lacks some. The sample consists of hundreds of thousands of clones, about 92% of them appearing once. The sample comprised naive CD8+ T cells sorted from blood. These receptor sequences come from a man aged 25-40 years in good health.

The chain is built from TRBV27 and TRBJ2-6; D not resolved. CDR1 is MNHEY and CDR2 is SMNVEV in the germline V gene (reference sequence). The CDR3 covers 18 residues. With 0 bases removed from V and 0 bases from J, the gap between germline ends came to 12 bases. The CDR3 coding sequence is TGTGCCAGCAGTTTATCCGCCTGGCGCACCTCTGGGGCCAACGTCCTGACTTTC. This encodes CASSLSAWRTSGANVLTF. The whole variable domain, filled in from reference TRBV27 and TRBJ2-6, reads EAQVTQNPRYLITVTGKKLTVTCSQNMNHEYMSWYRQDPGLGLRQIYYSMNVEVTDKGDVPEGYKVSRKEKRNFPLILESPSPNQTSLYFCASSLSAWRTSGANVLTFGAGSRLTVL.

The chain joins TRBV11-2 to TRBJ2-7; D ambiguous. Germline V gives CDR1 SGHAT, CDR2 FQNNGV. The CDR3 sequence is 13 residues long. V lost 1 base and J lost 3, with 7 bases in between. This CDR3 is CASSLARGYEQYF. CDR3 DNA sequence: TGTGCCAGCAGCTTAGCCCGTGGCTACGAGCAGTACTTC. The full variable domain, completed using reference TRBV11-2 and TRBJ2-7, is EAGVAQSPRYKIIEKRQSVAFWCNPISGHATLYWYQQILGQGPKLLIQFQNNGVVDDSQLPKDRFSAERLKGVDSTLKIQPAKLEDSAVYLCASSLARGYEQYFGPGTRLTVT.

The rearrangement links TRBV11-3 to TRBJ2-1, with TRBD2 identical over 11 bases. This CDR3 has 17 amino acids. The junction had 13 bases not matched to a gene; V was cut back by 6 bases and J by 6 bases. Germline CDR1 reads SGHNT; CDR2 reads YENEEA. The CDR3 DNA follows: TGTGCCAGCAGTACACGGGATAGCGGGAGGGCCGTCAATGAGCAGTTCTTC. This codes for CASSTRDSGRAVNEQFF.

V and J are TRBV27 and TRBJ1-2; 7 nucleotides match TRBD1. Per the germline V gene, CDR1 is MNHEY and CDR2 is SMNVEV (reference sequence). The CDR3 runs to 14 residues. V trimming: 5 bases; J trimming: 4 bases; junction bases outside the gene matches: 7. CDR3 in DNA: TGTGCCAGCAGTCCCGGAGGGGGCTTCTATGGCTACACCTTC. Amino acid sequence: CASSPGGGFYGYTF.

J is TRBJ2-1 and V is TRBV2; 11 bases match TRBD2. Germline V lookup: CDR1 SNHLY, CDR2 FYNNEI. This CDR3 is 16 amino acids long. Trimming removed 2 bases from V and 5 bases from J; junction bases left unmatched: 5. CDR3 sequence reads: CASSELTSGENNEQFF. In DNA, the CDR3 is TGTGCCAGCAGTGAATTGACTAGCGGGGAAAACAATGAGCAGTTCTTC.

The chain is built from TRBV7-6 and TRBJ1-2; D is undetermined. Germline CDR1 SGHVS, CDR2 FNYEAQ. V was shortened by 2 bases and J by 4 bases, with 23 bases between the two germline ends. The CDR3 extends over 18 amino acids. The CDR3 spells CASSLSIPSREGVYGYTF. As DNA, the CDR3 is TGTGCCAGCAGCTTAAGTATTCCATCGAGAGAGGGTGTCTATGGCTACACCTTC.

The V call is TRBV27, the J call TRBJ2-1, with D possibly being TRBD1 or TRBD2 (6 bases each). This CDR3 is 15 amino acids long. Trimming pared 5 bases from V and 0 bases from J, leaving 11 bases between. Germline-derived CDR1 and CDR2 are MNHEY and SMNVEV (reference sequence). CDR3 region: CASSKGGGSYNEQFF. The DNA for the CDR3 is TGTGCCAGCAGTAAAGGGGGAGGCTCCTACAATGAGCAGTTCTTC.

This clone occurred once. The gene calls are TRBV7-9 and TRBJ2-5, with D perhaps matching TRBD1 (5 bases). V was clipped by 1 base and J by 1 base, with 16 bases between them. Germline-derived CDR1 and CDR2 are SEHNR and FQNEAQ (reference sequence). CDR3 size: 17 residues. The DNA of the CDR3 is TGTGCCAGCAGCTTAGAGGGCAGGGCACAGCCCCAAGAGACCCAGTACTTC. Protein sequence: CASSLEGRAQPQETQYF.

The chain employs TRBV9 and TRBJ2-7, with 10 bases fitting TRBD1. The CDR3 is made up of 15 amino acids. The trim removed 4 bases at V and 5 bases at J, leaving 9 bases unmatched. Germline CDR1 reads SGDLS; CDR2 reads YYNGEE. The CDR3 loop is CASSPTGQGRDEQYF. The DNA of the CDR3 is TGTGCCAGCAGCCCAACGGGACAGGGGCGCGACGAGCAGTACTTC.

The chain has TRBV27 and TRBJ2-7; TRBD1 matches at 8 bases. The CDR3 runs to 14 residues. CDR1 and CDR2 (germline): MNHEY, SMNVEV (reference sequence). V dropped 5 bases and J dropped 7; count of bases not matched to a gene: 10. This CDR3 is CASSEQGGAGEQYF. CDR3 nucleotides: TGTGCCAGCAGTGAACAGGGGGGCGCGGGGGAGCAGTACTTC.

This rearrangement joins TRBV6-5 to TRBJ2-7, with D hard to call. CDR3 length equals 13 residues. V lost 0 bases, J lost 4 bases, and 7 bases lay in between. Germline values: CDR1 MNHEY, CDR2 SVGAGI. CDR3 sequence (DNA): TGTGCCAGCAGTTACTCGAGGCAGTACGAGCAGTACTTC. Protein product: CASSYSRQYEQYF.

Only one count was recorded for this clone. The chain has TRBV10-3 and TRBJ2-1; 7 nucleotides line up with TRBD2. CDR3 length: 15 residues. V lost 6 bases, J lost 0 bases, and 5 bases stayed unmatched. The V gene's germline CDR1 is ENHRY and CDR2 SYGVKD. CDR3 sequence: CAISAGTISYNEQFF. CDR3 bases: TGTGCCATCAGCGCCGGGACTATCTCCTACAATGAGCAGTTCTTC.

The chain is built from TRBV6-1 and TRBJ1-1; no reliable D call. The CDR3 extends over 11 amino acids. V dropped 8 bases and J dropped 1 base, with 5 bases sitting between them. Germline V gene lookup returns CDR1 MNHNS and CDR2 SASEGT. CDR3 sequence (DNA): TGTGCCAGCTTGCGGAACACTGAAGCTTTCTTT. Translated: CASLRNTEAFF.

The chain uses TRBV5-4 and TRBJ1-2, with 8 bases fitting TRBD1. There are 14 residues in the CDR3. In germline, CDR1 is SGHNT, CDR2 YYREEE (reference sequence). The V segment lost 4 bases and the J segment 7 bases; nucleotides outside the gene matches: 9. Written as DNA, the CDR3 is TGTGCCAGCAGCGACCGGGACAGGTACTCTGGCTACACCTTC. Amino acids: CASSDRDRYSGYTF.

The J gene is TRBJ1-1, the V gene TRBV5-1; D might be TRBD1 (6 bases). The CDR3 consists of 18 residues. V lost 1 base and J lost 1, with 20 bases in between. The V gene's germline CDR1 is SGHRS and CDR2 YFSETQ. The CDR3 DNA follows: TGCGCCAGCAGCTTGAAACAGGGTATAGGTAACGAGAACACTGAAGCTTTCTTT. This translates into CASSLKQGIGNENTEAFF.

V and J are TRBV29-1 and TRBJ2-2; D not resolved. This CDR3 has 12 amino acids. Between the trimmed V and J ends, which lost 3 bases and 5 bases, there was a span of 7 bases. Germline V gene lookup returns CDR1 SQVTM and CDR2 ANQGSEA. The CDR3 bases are TGCAGCGTTGATACCTCAACCGGGGAGCTGTTTTTT. Amino acids: CSVDTSTGELFF.

This clone came up once. This chain connects TRBV9 to TRBJ2-1, with 9 positions matching TRBD1. J gave up 10 bases and V 3 bases, and 2 bases lay outside the gene matches. This CDR3 spans 12 amino acids. Germline loops: CDR1 SGDLS, CDR2 YYNGEE. The DNA for the CDR3 is TGTGCCAGCAGCGACGACAGGGGGGAGCAGTTCTTC. This translates into CASSDDRGEQFF. Together with reference TRBV9 and TRBJ2-1, the CDR3 gives the full variable domain: DSGVTQTPKHLITATGQRVTLRCSPRSGDLSVYWYQQSLDQGLQFLIQYYNGEERAKGNILERFSAQQFPDLHSELNLSSLELGDSALYFCASSDDRGEQFFGPGTRLTVL.

The chain couples TRBV5-4 to TRBJ2-1; no definite D call. The CDR3 has 11 amino acids. Trimming cost V 4 bases and J 6 bases, with 5 bases left between them. CDR1 and CDR2 (germline): SGHNT, YYREEE (reference sequence). The CDR3 nucleotides read TGTGCCAGCAGCCTGACCAATGAGCAGTTCTTC. It specifies CASSLTNEQFF.

The chain carries TRBV14 and TRBJ2-1; 7 nucleotides align to TRBD2. The CDR3 is made up of 17 amino acids. The ends lost 3 bases at V and 9 bases at J; junction bases unmatched: 17. Germline V lookup: CDR1 SGHDN, CDR2 FVKESK. CDR3 sequence: CASSQISSGNPKGEQFF. CDR3 DNA: TGTGCCAGCAGCCAGATCTCGAGCGGGAACCCGAAGGGTGAGCAGTTCTTC. The full variable domain, with the rest looked up from reference TRBV14 and TRBJ2-1, is EAGVTQFPSHSVIEKGQTVTLRCDPISGHDNLYWYRRVMGKEIKFLLHFVKESKQDESGMPNNRFLAERTGGTYSTLKVQPAELEDSGVYFCASSQISSGNPKGEQFFGPGTRLTVL.

The chain is built from TRBV15 and TRBJ2-1; 9 bases align to TRBD2. Trimming at V came to 0 bases and at J to 9 bases, leaving 6 bases not matched to a gene. Germline-derived CDR1 and CDR2 are LNHNV and YYDKDF (reference sequence). The CDR3 extends over 15 amino acids. CDR3 in amino acids: CATSRERAGGREQFF. CDR3 nucleotides: TGTGCCACCAGCAGAGAGCGGGCGGGAGGGCGTGAGCAGTTCTTC.